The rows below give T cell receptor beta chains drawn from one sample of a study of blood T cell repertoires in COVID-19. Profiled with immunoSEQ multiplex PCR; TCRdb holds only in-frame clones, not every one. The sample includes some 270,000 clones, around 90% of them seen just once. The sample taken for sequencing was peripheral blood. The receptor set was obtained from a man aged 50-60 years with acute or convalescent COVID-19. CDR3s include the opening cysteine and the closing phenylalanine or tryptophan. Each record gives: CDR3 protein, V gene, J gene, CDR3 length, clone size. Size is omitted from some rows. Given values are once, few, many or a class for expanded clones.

CDR3aa: CASSSTTQGDTQYF
v_gene: TRBV5-1
j_gene: TRBJ2-3
len: 14
abundance: -

CDR3aa: CATSRAGSPVEQYF
v_gene: TRBV15
j_gene: TRBJ2-7
len: 14
abundance: -

CDR3aa: CASSLDPGSDTQYF
v_gene: TRBV13
j_gene: TRBJ2-3
len: 14
abundance: -

CDR3aa: CASSRLAGGNEQFF
v_gene: TRBV5-5
j_gene: TRBJ2-1
len: 14
abundance: -

CDR3aa: CASSTSGLAGGTQYF
v_gene: TRBV11-3
j_gene: TRBJ2-3
len: 15
abundance: -

CDR3aa: CASSFAQGETQYF
v_gene: TRBV27
j_gene: TRBJ2-5
len: 13
abundance: -

CDR3aa: CASSLSSRNQPQHF
v_gene: TRBV27
j_gene: TRBJ1-5
len: 14
abundance: once

CDR3aa: CASTGRGTEAFF
v_gene: TRBV25-1
j_gene: TRBJ1-1
len: 12
abundance: few

CDR3aa: CSARHRDEQYF
v_gene: TRBV20-1
j_gene: TRBJ2-7
len: 11
abundance: -

CDR3aa: CASSQDQQYYNSPLHF
v_gene: TRBV4-1
j_gene: TRBJ1-6
len: 16
abundance: -

CDR3aa: CASSRYPGTNEKLFF
v_gene: TRBV18
j_gene: TRBJ1-4
len: 15
abundance: -

CDR3aa: CASSLNSNYGYTF
v_gene: TRBV7-9
j_gene: TRBJ1-2
len: 13
abundance: -

CDR3aa: CASSPQTGGNSPLHF
v_gene: TRBV7-8
j_gene: TRBJ1-6
len: 15
abundance: -

CDR3aa: CASSLERLRLMNTEAFF
v_gene: TRBV7-9
j_gene: TRBJ1-1
len: 17
abundance: -

CDR3aa: CASSTGHSTDTQYF
v_gene: TRBV10-1
j_gene: TRBJ2-3
len: 14
abundance: -

CDR3aa: CASSLTWAGAGANVLTF
v_gene: TRBV2
j_gene: TRBJ2-6
len: 17
abundance: once

CDR3aa: CASSSGGYGYTF
v_gene: TRBV2
j_gene: TRBJ1-2
len: 12
abundance: few

CDR3aa: CASSPDSSYGYTF
v_gene: TRBV3-1/TRBV3-2
j_gene: TRBJ1-2
len: 13
abundance: -

CDR3aa: CASVDEGQHNSPLHF
v_gene: TRBV19
j_gene: TRBJ1-6
len: 15
abundance: -

CDR3aa: CASSSPRRARSYGYTF
v_gene: TRBV11-2
j_gene: TRBJ1-2
len: 16
abundance: -

CDR3aa: CASSQGAGGPSEQFF
v_gene: TRBV3-1/TRBV3-2
j_gene: TRBJ2-1
len: 15
abundance: -

CDR3aa: CAISAGDTEAFF
v_gene: TRBV10-3
j_gene: TRBJ1-1
len: 12
abundance: -

CDR3aa: CASSSGTGAYEQYF
v_gene: TRBV7-9
j_gene: TRBJ2-7
len: 14
abundance: once